The clone carrying this T cell receptor beta chain came up once. Libraries were prepared by immunoSEQ multiplex PCR; TCRdb keeps only in-frame clonotypes and omits some of them. The sample lists fewer than 45,000 clones; about 88% were seen once. The sample belongs to a study of OX40 agonist ivuxolimab in advanced cancers. The wider study: Allowance was made for prior anti-PD-1, anti-PD-L1 or anti-CTLA-4 therapy, and 40% to 45% had some.

Per the germline V gene, CDR1 is MNHEY and CDR2 is SVGAGI. Between the trimmed V and J ends, which lost 6 bases and 5 bases, there was a span of 17 bases. The CDR3 is 14 residues long. The origin of this receptor is an adult with an advanced solid tumor such as melanoma, head and neck, liver or kidney cancer. The J gene is TRBJ2-7, the V gene TRBV6-5, with D unresolved. Material: CD4+ or CD8+ T cells sorted from blood, obtained in a trial of the OX40 agonist ivuxolimab. The CDR3 sequence: CASRRPGPIDEQYF. CDR3 in DNA: TGTGCCAGCAGACGGCCGGGCCCGATCGACGAGCAGTACTTC.